The T cell receptor (beta chain) under discussion was sequenced for a study of response to subunit inactivated influenza vaccine. Each CDR3 protein gets one entry after TCRdb re-called the RT-PCR reads with MiXCR. This sample carries fewer than 750,000 distinct CDR3 sequences, roughly 15% of them seen once, and the ten largest clones take around 10%. The length of the CDR3 is 16 residues. Germline values: CDR1 MGHRA, CDR2 YSYEKL. Trimming cost V 4 bases and J 6 bases; bases outside gene matches: 7. Overall study results and limits: Only a handful of new T cells, the authors suggested, are recruited with each seasonal influenza vaccination.

This clonotype was found a few times. Its matching antigen is unknown. The clonotype was recovered from a man in his forties or fifties who received an inactivated influenza vaccine. This chain joins TRBV4-1 and TRBJ2-1, with 12 bases aligning to TRBD1. This specimen was PBMCs from blood, taken about 13 days after vaccination. The CDR3 DNA follows: TGCGCCAGCAGCCCAAGGGGACAGGGGGCGCGCAATGAGCAGTTCTTC. This gives the protein CASSPRGQGARNEQFF.